This T cell receptor (beta chain) appears in the sequencing data of a study of blood T cell repertoires in COVID-19. As for the study in general: PBMCs, B-cell-depleted T cells, or T cells were the source of the cDNA or gDNA that made up the material.

The protocol was immunoSEQ multiplex PCR, while the TCRdb copy is restricted to in-frame clones and leaves out a portion. The table shows more than 200,000 clones, with approximately 82% occurring only once. The germline V gene has CDR1 SGHTA and CDR2 FQGNSA. Deletions cut 3 bases from V and 0 bases from J, with 12 bases between. This CDR3 has 16 amino acids. The chain links TRBV7-2 to TRBJ2-1; no clear D gene. Material: peripheral blood. The TCR sequence derives from a woman aged 40 to 55 who had recovered from COVID-19. CDR3 bases: TGTGCCAGCAGCTTTTATGGGCTGAGCTCCTACAATGAGCAGTTCTTC. Translating gives CASSFYGLSSYNEQFF. Variable domain in full (rest from reference TRBV7-2 and TRBJ2-1): GAGVSQSPSNKVTEKGKDVELRCDPISGHTALYWYRQSLGQGLEFLIYFQGNSAPDKSGLPSDRFSAERTGGSVSTLTIQRTQQEDSAVYLCASSFYGLSSYNEQFFGPGTRLTVL.